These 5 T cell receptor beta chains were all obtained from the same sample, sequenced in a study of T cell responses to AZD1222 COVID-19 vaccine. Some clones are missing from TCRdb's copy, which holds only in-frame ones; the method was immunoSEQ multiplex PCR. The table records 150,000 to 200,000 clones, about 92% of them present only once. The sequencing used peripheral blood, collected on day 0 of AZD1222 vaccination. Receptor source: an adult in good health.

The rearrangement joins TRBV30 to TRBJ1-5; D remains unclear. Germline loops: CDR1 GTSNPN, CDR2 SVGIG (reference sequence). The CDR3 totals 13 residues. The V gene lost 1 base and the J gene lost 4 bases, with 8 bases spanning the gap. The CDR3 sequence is CAWSADLNQPQHF. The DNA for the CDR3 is TGTGCCTGGAGTGCCGACTTAAATCAGCCCCAGCATTTT.

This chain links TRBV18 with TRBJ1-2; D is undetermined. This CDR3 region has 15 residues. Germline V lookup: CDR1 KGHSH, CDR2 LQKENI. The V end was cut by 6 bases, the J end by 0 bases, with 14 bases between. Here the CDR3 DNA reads TGTGCCAGCTCCCCCTCAACAGACTCTAACTATGGCTACACCTTC. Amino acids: CASSPSTDSNYGYTF.

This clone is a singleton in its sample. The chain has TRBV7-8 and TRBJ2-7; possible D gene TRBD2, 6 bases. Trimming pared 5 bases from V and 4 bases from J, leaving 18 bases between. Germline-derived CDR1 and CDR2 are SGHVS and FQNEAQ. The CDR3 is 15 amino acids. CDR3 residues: CASSLRASELYEQYF. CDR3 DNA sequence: TGTGCCAGCAGCCTCAGGGCTAGCGAATTATACGAGCAGTACTTC.

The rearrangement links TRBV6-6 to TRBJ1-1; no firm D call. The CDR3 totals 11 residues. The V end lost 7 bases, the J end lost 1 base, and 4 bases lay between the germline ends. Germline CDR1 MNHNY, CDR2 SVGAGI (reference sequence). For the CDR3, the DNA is TGTGCCAGCACCGAGAACACTGAAGCTTTCTTT. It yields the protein CASTENTEAFF.

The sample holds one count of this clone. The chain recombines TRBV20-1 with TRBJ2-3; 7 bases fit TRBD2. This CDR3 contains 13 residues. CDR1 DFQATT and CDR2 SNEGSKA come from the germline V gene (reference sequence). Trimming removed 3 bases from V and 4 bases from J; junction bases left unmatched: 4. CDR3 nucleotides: TGCAGTGCTAGTCAGCGGGGAGCAGATACGCAGTATTTT. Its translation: CSASQRGADTQYF.